Listed below are T cell receptor beta chains from one sample, sequenced in a study of T-cell memory formation after mild COVID-19. MiXCR, applied by TCRdb to the 5' RACE reads, yields one record per CDR3 protein. The repertoire has 450,000 to 700,000 distinct CDR3 sequences, roughly 18% of them found once; the top ten carry around 11%. The sequenced material came from PBMCs or a T cell subset sorted from them (not recorded which). Receptors originate from an adult woman who had mild COVID-19 (a few samples of this study predate the infection). Cell type and time point are not known. Each CDR3 is given with its conserved first and last residue. The D gene is left open where the match is weak. The listing skips clone size in some rows; elsewhere it reads once, few, many or a size class.

V gene: TRBV4-1; D gene: TRBD1; J gene: TRBJ1-2; clone size: .; CDR3 protein: CASSPGTGGIQQYGYTF; CDR3 DNA: TGCGCCAGCAGCCCGGGGACAGGGGGCATCCAACAGTATGGCTACACCTTC
V gene: TRBV7-2; D gene: .; J gene: TRBJ2-2; clone size: .; CDR3 protein: CASSLIGNTNTGELFF; CDR3 DNA: TGTGCCAGCAGCTTAATCGGTAATACGAACACCGGGGAGCTGTTTTTT
V gene: TRBV20-1; D gene: .; J gene: TRBJ2-7; clone size: few; CDR3 protein: CSVPGSAAYEQYF; CDR3 DNA: TGCAGCGTGCCTGGTTCGGCAGCCTACGAGCAGTACTTC
V gene: TRBV25-1; D gene: TRBD2; J gene: TRBJ2-2; clone size: few; CDR3 protein: CASSESRLAGEFTGELFF; CDR3 DNA: TGTGCCAGCAGTGAATCCAGACTAGCGGGGGAGTTCACCGGGGAGCTGTTTTTT
V gene: TRBV3-1; D gene: .; J gene: TRBJ2-7; clone size: few; CDR3 protein: CASSQGYSTYEQYF; CDR3 DNA: TGTGCCAGCAGCCAAGGTTACTCGACCTACGAGCAGTACTTC
V gene: TRBV28; D gene: TRBD2; J gene: TRBJ2-1; clone size: .; CDR3 protein: CASRASSGNYNEQFF; CDR3 DNA: TGTGCCAGCAGGGCCTCTAGCGGGAACTACAATGAGCAGTTCTTC
V gene: TRBV7-8; D gene: .; J gene: TRBJ1-5; clone size: few; CDR3 protein: CASSLAGQGRTVGQPQHF; CDR3 DNA: TGTGCCAGCAGCTTAGCGGGGCAGGGGCGAACTGTAGGTCAGCCCCAGCATTTT
V gene: TRBV11-2; D gene: .; J gene: TRBJ2-7; clone size: many; CDR3 protein: CASSLGVNLYEQYF; CDR3 DNA: TGTGCCAGCAGCTTAGGAGTGAATTTATACGAGCAGTACTTC
V gene: TRBV4-3; D gene: .; J gene: TRBJ2-1; clone size: .; CDR3 protein: CASSLVRGAPNEQFF; CDR3 DNA: TGCGCCAGCAGCCTGGTGAGGGGGGCCCCTAATGAGCAGTTCTTC
V gene: TRBV7-2; D gene: .; J gene: TRBJ2-3; clone size: few; CDR3 protein: CASSSRDTNTDTQYF; CDR3 DNA: TGTGCCAGCAGCTCCCGGGACACAAACACAGATACGCAGTATTTT